This T cell receptor (beta chain) originates from a study of T cells in Graves' hyperthyroidism and ophthalmopathy (dated by TCRdb to between 2018 and 2021). Study-level background: Peripheral blood samples were taken at the time of initial diagnosis, prior to any treatment. After sampling, hyperthyroidism patients received methimazole starting at 30 mg daily, and ophthalmopathy patients received high-dose intravenous methylprednisolone. The study also compared thyroid tissue and blood T-cell repertoires from about 6 Graves' hyperthyroidism patients. The paper reports TCR Vbeta CDR3 sequencing of 135 peripheral blood samples: around 45 ophthalmopathy, roughly 74 hyperthyroidism and 17 progressor patients. A discovery cohort of about a hundred patients, approximately 45 with Graves' ophthalmopathy and more than 55 with stable Graves' hyperthyroidism, was used to find distinguishing TCR V-J signatures. For training and testing, the 100 or so patients in the discovery cohort were randomly divided in a 7:3 ratio. Prospective prediction of ophthalmopathy was tested in an independent validation cohort consisting of about 19 hyperthyroidism patients and 15 to 17 patients who later progressed to ophthalmopathy. The paper's findings and limits, for the study overall: During validation, the model predicted progression to ophthalmopathy a median of approximately 6.5 months ahead of onset, with around 71% sensitivity and 72% to 85% specificity. A 13 V-J signature model separated ophthalmopathy from stable hyperthyroidism, with over 85% sensitivity and 81.08% specificity in cross-validation and 80%/75% in testing. No statistical method was used to set the sample size in advance, and investigators knew the group allocation. Most expanded thyroid clonotypes (frequency above 0.001) were also detected in blood, suggesting blood repertoires may reflect thyroid immune responses.

The TCR beta CDR3 regions were amplified from the RNA transcripts. For the first round of RT-PCR on the TCR CDR3, the HTBI primer set was used together with the Qiagen OneStep RT-PCR kit. Libraries were constructed in a second round of multiplex PCR, after which size selection and purification were performed. Paired-end sequencing of the libraries was performed with 100 bp reads on an Illumina HiSeq2000. From the authors' description of their analysis: SOAPnuke was used to process the raw data, with reads discarded if the reads contained adapters or uncalled bases, had a mean Phred below 15, or lacked an exact constant-primer or identifier match. High-quality paired reads were merged using COPE v1.2.5, and each unique nucleotide sequence was defined as a clonotype. MiTCR v1.1 was used to align the clonotypes against IMGT TRBV, TRBD and TRBJ reference segments. The analysis included only V-J combinations with a frequency above 0.0001, which together covered roughly 99% of the repertoires. The TCS score was defined as the ratio of F50 (clonal expansion) to E x V (chaos), calculated using BLOSUM62-based TCRdist between CDR3 peptides within each V-J. Welch's t-statistics and random forest reduced roughly 500 V-J features to roughly 13, which were used in a naive Bayes classifier (R e1071). The public reads were quality trimmed at Q25 with fastp and then assembled into clones with MiXCR by TCRdb, keeping productive beta chains. CDR3 protein sequences are deduplicated, and each keeps its most common genes and DNA. These V and J calls rely on TCRdb rather than the paper's analysis. Across this sample there are some 210,000 distinct CDR3 sequences, with more than 15% seen only once. Approximately 50% of the sample belongs to the ten largest clones.

Stable Graves' hyperthyroidism was defined as the absence of progression to ophthalmopathy over 18 months of follow-up. Hyperthyroidism patients were newly diagnosed, with disease duration under 2 months, and aged 18 to 65 years. Any patient with an uncontrolled infection, another autoimmune disease, pregnancy or lactation was excluded. Diagnoses relied on clinical symptoms, serum thyroxine and TRAb, thyroid ultrasound and orbital computed tomography. PBMCs were separated from 8 to 10 ml of fresh peripheral blood using Ficoll-Paque density gradient centrifugation. Total RNA was extracted using Trizol reagent, and RNA quality was assessed on an Agilent 2100 Bioanalyzer. Worth noting for this clonotype: The antigen it binds to is not known. No base-level quality is on record; no much larger clone is a single base apart.

The junction shows trimming of 6 bases on V and 0 bases on J, plus 8 bases between the germline ends. CDR1 and CDR2 are drawn from the germline V gene (reference sequence): DFQATT, SNEGSKA. Its CDR3 holds 13 amino acids, cysteine through phenylalanine. The read is trimmed to its CDR3 DNA, 39 bases read in frame from base 1. This TCR derives from a man aged 45-65 years with Graves' hyperthyroidism. Sequencing input: blood. The rearranged segments are TRBV20-1 and TRBJ2-2; the D region may be TRBD1 or TRBD2, each matching 5 bases equally. The DNA sequence is TGCAGTGCGGGGGACCCGAACACCGGGGAGCTGTTTTTT. Its protein is CSAGDPNTGELFF.